A single sample is the source of the 7 T cell receptor beta chains below, sequenced in a study of cytomegalovirus exposure and HLA in healthy donors. PCR employed 60 Vbeta and 13 Jbeta primers. Generated by immunoSEQ multiplex PCR, the TCRdb table keeps only in-frame clones and is missing some. The sample lists fewer than 200,000 clones, approximately 82% occurring once. The specimen sequenced was PBMCs. The source is a woman aged 30 to 39 in good health and CMV-seronegative.

The chain combines TRBV6-5 with TRBJ2-5, with 11 bases matching TRBD2. The CDR3 has 15 residues. The trim removed 7 bases at V and 2 bases at J, leaving 6 bases unmatched. The germline gives CDR1 MNHEY, CDR2 SVGAGI. The CDR3 here is CASKSSGGVQETQYF. The CDR3 DNA reads as TGTGCCAGCAAGAGTAGCGGGGGGGTTCAAGAGACCCAGTACTTC.

The J gene is TRBJ2-1, the V gene TRBV9; TRBD2 aligns across 7 bases. The V gene's germline CDR1 is SGDLS and CDR2 YYNGEE. The V and J ends lost 1 base and 3 bases, in that order; junction bases with no gene match: 10. The CDR3 is 17 residues long. The CDR3 nucleotides are TGTGCCAGCAGCGTACAAGCGAGTCTAGCGGACTACAATGAGCAGTTCTTC. Translating it yields CASSVQASLADYNEQFF.

The V and J genes are TRBV28 and TRBJ2-1, with 13 bases fitting TRBD2. This CDR3 has 15 residues. The V and J ends lost 6 bases and 12 bases, in that order; junction bases with no gene match: 11. Germline CDR1 and CDR2: MDHEN and SYDVKM. CDR3 bases: TGTGCCAGCAGATTTTCGGGACTAGCGGGACATGGGCAGTTCTTC. This translates into CASRFSGLAGHGQFF.

V is TRBV7-9 and J is TRBJ1-5, with D maybe TRBD1 (6 bases). Germline values: CDR1 SEHNR, CDR2 FQNEAQ (reference sequence). The V end lost 4 bases, the J end lost 7 bases, and 11 bases lay between the germline ends. The CDR3 consists of 13 residues. The CDR3 sequence is CASSSQGNQPQHF. The CDR3 DNA reads as TGTGCCAGCAGCTCACAGGGAAACCAGCCCCAGCATTTT.

This clone was seen once. The CDR3 region is CASSLAGGTRYEQYF. The CDR3 DNA is TGTGCCAGCAGTCTAGCGGGAGGGACTCGTTACGAGCAGTACTTC. This sequence joins TRBV27 and TRBJ2-7; 12 bases map to TRBD2. Per the germline V gene, CDR1 is MNHEY and CDR2 is SMNVEV (reference sequence). The CDR3 runs 15 residues. The J segment lost 4 bases and the V segment lost 5 bases, leaving 6 bases of the junction unmatched.

The V gene is TRBV27, the J gene TRBJ2-7, with 9 bases matching TRBD1. Trimming at V came to 8 bases and at J to 6 bases, leaving 14 bases not matched to a gene. Germline V CDR1 and CDR2: MNHEY, SMNVEV (reference sequence). CDR3 length: 15 residues. The CDR3 DNA follows: TGTGCCAGCGGAGACAGGGGGACTCGCGGGGGCGAGCAGTACTTC. This codes for CASGDRGTRGGEQYF.

This clone was seen only a few times. V and J are TRBV19 and TRBJ1-1; 7 nucleotides match TRBD1. Germline V gene lookup returns CDR1 LNHDA and CDR2 SQIVND (reference sequence). This CDR3 region has 15 residues. V was pared by 5 bases and J by 3 bases, with 9 bases of the junction left unmatched. CDR3 nucleotide sequence: TGTGCCAGTAGTGGCGGGACAGCTGGGTACACTGAAGCTTTCTTT. Translation: CASSGGTAGYTEAFF.